This record covers a single T cell receptor beta chain. Its binding antigen is unknown. The record has no base qualities; no much larger clone is one base away. The immunoSEQ Assay, a bias-controlled multiplex PCR, was used to amplify TCRbeta CDR3 regions from genomic DNA. Per the source publication's procedure: Nucleated cell counts per sample were estimated from amplification of reference gene primers within the assay. To quantify the absolute abundance of each unique TCRbeta CDR3 rearrangement, sequence reads were collapsed and filtered. For each sample, productive Simpson clonality was calculated as the square root of Simpson's diversity index over productive rearrangements. TCRdb limited this immuneACCESS table to in-frame rearrangements with V and J called. A share of clones is missing; checked studies link under half to unresolved V genes, and the rest is unexplained. That table furnishes V, J and clone size, whereas the DNA furnished D and trimming. This sample comprises about 350,000 clones, almost 90% of them detected only once. Around 0.92% of the sample goes to the ten largest clones.

CDR1 SGHRS and CDR2 YFSETQ are derived from the germline V gene. From the cysteine through the phenylalanine, the CDR3 covers 13 amino acids. The retained sequence is limited to the CDR3, 39 bases, with the frame set at the first base. Deletion took 2 bases off V and 4 bases off J, with a span of 7 bases between the germline ends. These data originate in a study of blood T cell repertoires in COVID-19 (dated by TCRdb to the early 2020s). Regarding the research as a whole: Collaborator samples came from the United States, Italy and Spain and covered acute and convalescent phases of COVID-19. The samples were drawn from the first 160 participants of the ongoing ImmuneRACE study and from 1,254 subjects provided by 6 global collaborators. The material from the prospective study consisted of cDNA or gDNA derived from T cells, B-cell-depleted T cells, or PBMCs. A freely available public database, intended as a resource for researchers studying the immune response to SARS-CoV-2, is where the repertoires were released. Where available, HLA class I and class II types were taken from metadata supplied by the sample provider and were not determined by assay-based typing. Subjects who had been exposed to COVID-19, were actively infected with it, or had recovered from it provided the deeply sampled blood TCRbeta repertoires that made up the dataset. Sample metadata almost always included a de-identified subject ID, COVID-19 status, age in years and sex. Results the study describes overall, beyond this receptor: How much clinical and demographic metadata was included differed by source and by participant, and the metadata was provided uncurated.

Participants in the prospective study were aged 18 to 89 years, lived in approximately 26 United States geographic areas, and enrolled through a virtual design. In the prospective study, cohorts were assigned on the basis of participant-reported clinical history obtained from a screening survey and a study questionnaire. Exposed participants were defined as having been in contact with someone with a PCR-confirmed or clinician-diagnosed COVID-19 case within 2 weeks of study entry. In the prospective study, whole blood, serum and a nasopharyngeal or oropharyngeal swab were collected from each participant by mobile phlebotomists. Participants in the prospective study had the option to provide additional blood draws and questionnaires over a roughly 2-month period. Prospective study blood samples were shipped either frozen or at room temperature before DNA extraction.

This TCR was recovered from a woman between 25 and 40 years old who had been exposed to COVID-19. Sequencing input: PBMCs or T cells enriched from blood (not recorded which). The chain employs TRBV5-1 and TRBJ2-1, with no confidently assigned D gene. The CDR3 region has the sequence CASSFPNYNEQFF. The DNA sequence reads TGCGCCAGCAGCTTTCCCAATTACAATGAGCAGTTCTTC.